This T cell receptor beta chain came from a study of long-term antiretroviral therapy in people with HIV. Overall study context: Samples from the earliest time points predate the 2015 immediate-ART recommendation by about a decade. Points from the study as a whole: ART preceded a rise in diversity that nonetheless stayed lower than in transplant donor controls. Investigators report no available data on ART adherence, viral resistance or therapy changes.

In regard to this clone: Its cognate antigen is unknown.

Trimming took off 5 bases at V and 3 bases at J, with 10 bases between the two ends. The CDR3 has 13 residues. Germline lookup yields CDR1 LNHNV and CDR2 YYDKDF (reference sequence). Samples were assayed with immunoSEQ v3.0 at survey level. Sequencing was designed to cover roughly 35,000-55,000 T-cell genomes in each sample. Method: immunoSEQ multiplex PCR; TCRdb's copy keeps in-frame clones and lacks some. The sample includes tens of thousands of clones, just under 80% seen only once; the top ten take 9.3%. This receptor was obtained from a young man with HIV. Specimen: unsorted PBMCs, collected 1.5 years before starting antiretroviral therapy. The chain couples TRBV15 to TRBJ1-1; perhaps TRBD1 as D (5 bases). The CDR3 nucleotides are TGTGCCACCAGCGCCAGGGAGGACACTGAAGCTTTCTTT. This translates into CATSAREDTEAFF.